This T cell receptor beta chain is from a study of regulatory T cells in long-lasting Graves disease. Overall study findings and caveats: TRBV28, TRBJ1-2 and TRBJ2-5 emerged as the favored segments in persistent disease.

CDR3-region Arm-PCR and iRepertoire HTBI primers produced the TCR beta libraries. TCRdb independently ran MiXCR on the multiplex PCR reads; one entry per CDR3 protein. The sample lists about 210,000 distinct CDR3 sequences, 15% to 20% occurring once. Time point described: newly diagnosed GD, antithyroid drugs for less than 3 months. The authors made the TCR library using RNA they extracted from PBMCs. The guidelines of the American Thyroid Association were the basis for diagnosing Graves' disease. Xi'an, China, was home to the endocrinology department that provided patients. As for this clonotype: Its target is not known.

The CDR3 spans 14 residues. V gave up 5 bases and J gave up 4 bases; unmatched junction bases: 5. The same specimen was also included in a second study, on T cells in Graves' hyperthyroidism and ophthalmopathy.

Here the sequenced sample was peripheral blood mononuclear cells (PBMCs), taken at new diagnosis, from a patient treated with antithyroid drugs. The origin of this receptor is a woman aged 25 to 39 with Graves disease. The rearrangement links TRBV12-3 or TRBV12-4 to TRBJ1-2; 9 bases are a match to TRBD1. CDR3 amino acids: CASSIGTGSYGYTF. The CDR3 DNA reads as TGTGCCAGCAGTATAGGGACAGGGAGCTATGGCTACACCTTC.